This passage covers 25 T cell receptor beta chains from one sample sequenced in a study of regulatory T cells in long-lasting Graves disease. Time point: newly diagnosed GD, antithyroid drugs for less than 3 months. After RNA was extracted from PBMCs, the TCR library was made from it. For TCR beta, libraries came from iRepertoire HTBI primers and Arm-PCR of CDR3 regions. TCRdb called the multiplex PCR reads again in MiXCR, with one record for every CDR3 protein. The sample carries about 470,000 distinct CDR3 sequences, about 16% recorded once. Another study also made use of these data, one on T cells in Graves' hyperthyroidism and ophthalmopathy.

The sequences come from peripheral blood mononuclear cells (PBMCs), collected at new diagnosis, from a patient treated with antithyroid drugs. The receptors derive from a woman in her 30s with Graves disease.

In this sample, this clonotype turned up a few times. The chain links TRBV9 to TRBJ2-1; unclear D gene. V lost 0 bases and J 1 base, leaving 8 bases between the germline ends. The germline V gene has CDR1 SGDLS and CDR2 YYNGEE. This CDR3 is 15 amino acids long. The CDR3 DNA follows: TGTGCCAGCAGCGTAGGACTGGTTTCCTACAATGAGCAGTTCTTC. Its protein product is CASSVGLVSYNEQFF. Filled out from reference TRBV9 and TRBJ2-1, the complete variable domain reads DSGVTQTPKHLITATGQRVTLRCSPRSGDLSVYWYQQSLDQGLQFLIQYYNGEERAKGNILERFSAQQFPDLHSELNLSSLELGDSALYFCASSVGLVSYNEQFFGPGTRLTVL.

This clonotype was seen repeatedly, ten times or more. The chain couples TRBV20-1 to TRBJ2-1, with D possibly TRBD1 on 5 matching bases. In germline, CDR1 is DFQATT, CDR2 SNEGSKA (reference sequence). Trimming shortened V by 2 bases and J by 4 bases, and 27 bases separated the two germline ends. The CDR3 runs 19 residues. CDR3: CSARYAHGPLKRQYNEQFF. DNA for the CDR3: TGCAGTGCTAGATATGCGCACGGTCCCCTTAAAAGACAGTACAATGAGCAGTTCTTC.

The sample holds many counts of this clonotype. The chain carries TRBV29-1 and TRBJ1-1; D is ambiguous. Germline lookup yields CDR1 SQVTM and CDR2 ANQGSEA. CDR3 length: 12 amino acids. Trimming took 3 bases from V and 6 from J, leaving 11 bases between them. The chain's CDR3 is CSVDGGGAEAFF. The CDR3 DNA follows: TGCAGCGTTGATGGTGGCGGGGCTGAAGCTTTCTTT. Together with reference TRBV29-1 and TRBJ1-1, the CDR3 gives the full variable domain: SAVISQKPSRDICQRGTSLTIQCQVDSQVTMMFWYRQQPGQSLTLIATANQGSEATYESGFVIDKFPISRPNLTFSTLTVSNMSPEDSSIYLCSVDGGGAEAFFGQGTRLTVV.

This clonotype was recorded at least ten times. The chain carries TRBV7-9 and TRBJ1-1; no reliable D call. The CDR3 has 14 amino acids. Trimming took off 2 bases at V and 1 base at J, with 8 bases between the two ends. Germline assignment: CDR1 SEHNR and CDR2 FQNEAQ (reference sequence). The CDR3 here is CASSLIRENTEAFF. The CDR3 DNA follows: TGTGCCAGCAGCTTAATACGGGAGAACACTGAAGCTTTCTTT.

The table lists this clonotype with many counts. This chain joins TRBV2 and TRBJ2-1; D gene unclear. The CDR3 loop spans 14 amino acids. CDR1 SNHLY and CDR2 FYNNEI come from the germline V gene. Trimming shortened V by 3 bases and J by 4 bases, and 10 bases separated the two germline ends. The CDR3 DNA is TGTGCCAGCAGTGAGGGTAGCTGGTACAATGAGCAGTTCTTC. It yields the protein CASSEGSWYNEQFF.

This clonotype has a count of ten or more. The genes are TRBV27 and TRBJ1-4; TRBD1 aligns across 8 bases. Germline values: CDR1 MNHEY, CDR2 SMNVEV (reference sequence). The CDR3 is 14 residues long. V was clipped by 3 bases and J by 5 bases; unmatched bases: 2. CDR3 DNA sequence: TGTGCCAGCAGTTTCGGGACAGGCAATGAAAAACTGTTTTTT. This sequence encodes CASSFGTGNEKLFF.

This clonotype has ten or more counts. This chain joins TRBV2 and TRBJ1-4, with 8 nucleotides matching TRBD1. The CDR3 covers 15 residues. The V segment lost 6 bases and the J segment 8 bases; nucleotides outside the gene matches: 11. Per germline, CDR1 SNHLY and CDR2 FYNNEI. CDR3 nucleotide sequence: TGTGCCAGCAGCACCAGACCGACAGGGGTGGAAAAACTGTTTTTT. Translating it yields CASSTRPTGVEKLFF.

This clonotype has a count of ten or more. V gene TRBV3-1 combines with J gene TRBJ1-5; TRBD1 might be the D (5 bases). The CDR3 has 15 residues. Trimming cost V 2 bases and J 3 bases, with 11 bases left between them. Germline CDR1 and CDR2: LGHDT and YNNKEL (reference sequence). The CDR3 nucleotides read TGTGCCAGCAGCCAATTCGGGGGGATCAATCAGCCCCAGCATTTT. Protein product: CASSQFGGINQPQHF.

This clonotype was counted only a few times. This chain links TRBV30 with TRBJ2-1; weak D call: TRBD2 (5 bases). CDR3 size: 12 residues. Looked up from germline, CDR1 is GTSNPN and CDR2 is SVGIG (reference sequence). The germline V and J ends were trimmed by 1 base and 4 bases, with 5 bases remaining between them. Written as DNA, the CDR3 is TGTGCCTGGAGTGGCGGGTACAATGAGCAGTTCTTC. Protein: CAWSGGYNEQFF.

This chain uses TRBV7-3 with TRBJ2-1, with no clear D. The CDR3 is 13 residues long. In germline, CDR1 is SGHTA, CDR2 FQGTGA. V lost 4 bases and J 3 bases, leaving 7 bases between the germline ends. CDR3 region: CASSSYRYNEQFF. CDR3 coding DNA: TGTGCCAGCAGCTCCTATCGCTACAATGAGCAGTTCTTC.

This clonotype was observed a few times. The CDR3 sequence is CASSLVAREQYF. Written as DNA, the CDR3 is TGCGCCAGCAGCTTGGTAGCTAGAGAGCAGTACTTC. The genes are TRBV5-1 and TRBJ2-7; D not certain. Trimming took off 0 bases at V and 7 bases at J, with 8 bases between the two ends. Germline V gives CDR1 SGHRS, CDR2 YFSETQ. The CDR3 has 12 amino acids.

The rearrangement links TRBV5-1 to TRBJ2-1; D gene uncertain. From germline, CDR1 is SGHRS and CDR2 YFSETQ. There are 15 residues in the CDR3. The V gene lost 6 bases and the J gene lost 4 bases, with 17 bases spanning the gap. The CDR3 spells CASKSQLSAYNEQFF. CDR3 sequence (DNA): TGCGCCAGCAAGAGTCAACTTTCCGCTTACAATGAGCAGTTCTTC.

This rearrangement joins TRBV7-3 to TRBJ1-2; D uncertain. Deletions cut 5 bases from V and 8 bases from J, with 24 bases between. The germline V gene encodes CDR1 SGHTA and CDR2 FQGTGA. The CDR3 contains 16 residues. The CDR3 DNA reads TGTGCCAGCAGCACCAAGGGCGCGGACTCGATGGAAGGCTACACCTTC. It specifies CASSTKGADSMEGYTF.

The genes are TRBV20-1 and TRBJ2-1, with 11 nucleotides matching TRBD2. V lost 7 bases to trimming and J lost 7 bases; unmatched junction nucleotides: 12. The CDR3 sequence is 15 residues long. Germline-derived CDR1 and CDR2 are DFQATT and SNEGSKA (reference sequence). The CDR3 reads CSGSNLAGGKNEQFF. Here the CDR3 DNA reads TGCAGTGGTTCAAATCTAGCGGGAGGTAAAAATGAGCAGTTCTTC.

This clonotype has a handful of counts. J is TRBJ2-3 and V is TRBV7-2, with 12 bases aligning to TRBD2. With 5 bases clipped from V and 3 bases from J, the junction kept 9 bases outside the gene matches. The CDR3 is made up of 17 amino acids. Germline V lookup: CDR1 SGHTA, CDR2 FQGNSA. CDR3 sequence: CASSPGLAGSGTDTQYF. CDR3 sequence (DNA): TGTGCCAGCAGCCCAGGACTAGCGGGATCGGGTACAGATACGCAGTATTTT.

The chain combines TRBV19 with TRBJ2-1; the match to TRBD1 covers 7 bases. V gave up 9 bases and J gave up 10 bases; unmatched junction bases: 18. The CDR3 is made up of 15 amino acids. CDR1 LNHDA and CDR2 SQIVND come from the germline V gene (reference sequence). For the CDR3, the DNA is TGTGCCAGCAGCCCTTTGACAGGGAGCTCCTACGAGCAGTTCTTC. Translating gives CASSPLTGSSYEQFF.

Details on this clonotype: A far larger clone is one nucleotide away, so this likely arose from a read error. The V gene is TRBV11-2, the J gene TRBJ2-1; the D is unclear. Germline V CDR1 and CDR2: SGHAT, FQNNGV. V was clipped by 1 base and J by 10 bases, with 11 bases between them. CDR3 length: 13 residues. Here the CDR3 reads CASSLVYSYEQFF. The CDR3 nucleotides are TGTGCCAGCAGCTTAGTCTACAGCTACGAGCAGTTCTTC.

This clonotype was detected ten times or more. The chain is built from TRBV24-1 and TRBJ2-3; TRBD1 matches 8 bases. This CDR3 comprises 15 residues. Germline CDR1 KGHDR, CDR2 SFDVKD. V trimming: 2 bases; J trimming: 2 bases; junction bases outside the gene matches: 2. The CDR3 here is CATSDSRGPTDTQYF. As DNA, the CDR3 is TGTGCCACCAGTGATTCCAGGGGGCCCACAGATACGCAGTATTTT.

On this clonotype itself: A much larger clone lies a single base off, so this may be a read error. Here the CDR3 DNA reads TGTGCCTGGAGTATAAACCTCCAAAGCGGGAGGGAGCTGTTTTTT. This gives the protein CAWSINLQSGRELFF. The chain employs TRBV30 and TRBJ2-2, with 7 bases aligning to TRBD2. The length of the CDR3 is 15 residues. After removal of 2 bases from V and 9 bases from J, the junction contained 12 bases not matched to a gene. CDR1 is GTSNPN, CDR2 SVGIG, per germline (reference sequence).

At least ten counts were recorded for this clonotype. Here the CDR3 reads CAWSVSGGSTDTQYF. CDR3 DNA sequence: TGTGCCTGGAGTGTTTCGGGAGGGAGCACAGATACGCAGTATTTT. This chain links TRBV30 with TRBJ2-3; 8 bases line up with TRBD2. The V segment lost 0 bases and the J segment 0 bases; nucleotides outside the gene matches: 2. Germline assignment: CDR1 GTSNPN and CDR2 SVGIG (reference sequence). The CDR3 is 15 amino acids.

At least ten counts were recorded for this clonotype. The chain recombines TRBV28 with TRBJ2-3, with TRBD2 matching 9 bases. V shed 2 bases and J 6 bases; nucleotides not matched to a gene: 3. Germline-derived CDR1 and CDR2 are MDHEN and SYDVKM. The CDR3 is 14 residues long. In DNA form, the CDR3 reads TGTGCCAGCAGTTTAGCGGGGGGGGTGGATACGCAGTATTTT. Translating gives CASSLAGGVDTQYF.

This clonotype was observed a handful of times. CDR3: CATSRAISGLYNEQFF. CDR3 nucleotide sequence: TGTGCCACCAGCAGGGCCATTTCGGGCTTATACAATGAGCAGTTCTTC. The chain is built from TRBV15 and TRBJ2-1; D not certain. Trimming left V 3 bases short and J 4 bases short, with 16 bases between. This CDR3 contains 16 residues. Germline values: CDR1 LNHNV, CDR2 YYDKDF (reference sequence).

Comments on this clonotype: Mismatch with germline at one junction end may stem from a read error. The chain uses TRBV6-1 and TRBJ2-1; 8 bases are a match to TRBD2. CDR1 MNHNS and CDR2 SASEGT come from the germline V gene. The CDR3 loop spans 15 amino acids. The CDR3 DNA follows: TGTGCCAGCAGTCCCGCGGGAGGCTCCCACAATGAGCAGTTCTTC. As protein: CASSPAGGSHNEQFF.

This clonotype came up a few times. This chain connects TRBV9 to TRBJ2-1, with TRBD2 identical over 8 bases. Germline V gene data show CDR1 as SGDLS and CDR2 as YYNGEE. The CDR3 runs 16 residues. The V and J ends lost 5 bases and 6 bases, in that order; junction bases with no gene match: 13. Here the CDR3 DNA reads TGTGCCAGCAGTCGACAAACCGGGACTAGAACCAATGAGCAGTTCTTC. Protein product: CASSRQTGTRTNEQFF.

The chain recombines TRBV19 with TRBJ2-1; 11 bases are a match to TRBD2. The CDR3 covers 16 residues. CDR1 and CDR2 (germline): LNHDA, SQIVND (reference sequence). With V trimmed by 6 bases and J by 4 bases, 8 bases remained unmatched. The CDR3 loop reads CASRESGTSGYNEQFF. The CDR3 DNA is TGTGCCAGTAGGGAGTCAGGGACTAGCGGATACAATGAGCAGTTCTTC.